These 32 T cell receptor beta chains were all obtained from the same sample, sequenced in a study of T cell changes during pregnancy in multiple sclerosis (dated by TCRdb to about 2019). Receptor libraries were prepared by the immunoSEQ multiplex PCR assay. The immuneACCESS repertoire file appears here via TCRdb, limited to in-frame rearrangements. These files lack a portion of the clones; in checked studies, under half of the deficit traces to unresolved V genes, and the cause of the others is not known. The sample table lists about 81,000 clones, over 85% of them with a count of one. The ten top clones hold 1.3% to 1.5% of the sample. Sample: peripheral blood, taken in the third trimester of pregnancy. The receptors were sampled from a female donor in good health, enrolled as a control in a pregnancy study.

This chain connects TRBV19 to TRBJ1-5, with 8 bases fitting TRBD1. Losses at the gene ends were 3 bases for V and 7 bases for J; bases not matched to a gene: 8. CDR1 and CDR2 from the germline V gene are LNHDA and SQIVND (reference sequence). There are 15 residues in the CDR3. CDR3 amino acids: CASSIIATGGQPQHF. The CDR3 DNA follows: TGTGCCAGTAGTATCATCGCAACAGGGGGACAGCCCCAGCATTTT. Variable domain in full (rest from reference TRBV19 and TRBJ1-5): DGGITQSPKYLFRKEGQNVTLSCEQNLNHDAMYWYRQDPGQGLRLIYYSQIVNDFQKGDIAEGYSVSREKKESFPLTVTSAQKNPTAFYLCASSIIATGGQPQHFGDGTRLSIL.

This chain joins TRBV7-9 and TRBJ2-1, with 9 bases identical to TRBD2. This CDR3 is built from 15 residues. V lost 1 base to trimming and J lost 9 bases; unmatched junction nucleotides: 7. CDR1 is SEHNR and CDR2 is FQNEAQ in the germline V gene (reference sequence). CDR3 residues: CASSLVASGETEQFF. In nucleotides, the CDR3 is TGTGCCAGCAGCTTAGTTGCTAGCGGGGAGACTGAGCAGTTCTTC.

This chain joins TRBV7-2 and TRBJ2-1; 10 bases line up with TRBD2. Germline V gene sequence: CDR1 SGHTA, CDR2 FQGNSA. V was clipped by 2 bases and J by 7 bases; unmatched bases: 14. The CDR3 consists of 18 residues. CDR3 sequence (DNA): TGTGCCAGCAGCTTAACCCGAGGTCCTAGCGGGAGTTATAATGAGCAGTTCTTC. Amino acid sequence: CASSLTRGPSGSYNEQFF.

The V call is TRBV4-1, the J call TRBJ1-3; D is perhaps TRBD1 (6 bases). Germline values: CDR1 MGHRA, CDR2 YSYEKL. The V gene lost 0 bases and the J gene lost 6 bases, with 18 bases spanning the gap. This CDR3 is 17 amino acids long. In nucleotides, the CDR3 is TGCGCCAGCAGCCAAGATGGGGTGGGGGCGCTTGTAAACACCATATATTTT. Translating gives CASSQDGVGALVNTIYF.

This clone was counted once. This chain joins TRBV27 and TRBJ2-7; D unresolved. CDR3 size: 14 residues. Germline values: CDR1 MNHEY, CDR2 SMNVEV (reference sequence). The ends were cut back, 4 bases at V and 6 bases at J, with 16 bases in the middle. The CDR3 region has the DNA TGTGCCAGCAGTTCCCAACTCTTACCCGGCGAGCAGTACTTC. Residues: CASSSQLLPGEQYF.

The genes are TRBV5-1 and TRBJ2-1; TRBD1 matches 11 bases. CDR3 length: 15 amino acids. Germline-derived CDR1 and CDR2 are SGHRS and YFSETQ. Germline trimming cut 5 bases from V and 5 bases from J; bases unmatched to any gene: 6. CDR3 nucleotide sequence: TGCGCCAGCAGTTGGACAGGGGGCATGAACAATGAGCAGTTCTTC. This translates into CASSWTGGMNNEQFF. Together with reference TRBV5-1 and TRBJ2-1, the CDR3 gives the full variable domain: KAGVTQTPRYLIKTRGQQVTLSCSPISGHRSVSWYQQTPGQGLQFLFEYFSETQRNKGNFPGRFSGRQFSNSRSEMNVSTLELGDSALYLCASSWTGGMNNEQFFGPGTRLTVL.

About this clone: This sample includes further DNA sequences coding for the same CDR3. The rearrangement joins TRBV5-1 to TRBJ1-1; D unresolved. The CDR3 loop spans 14 amino acids. Trimming removed 0 bases from V and 5 bases from J, with 11 bases in between. Germline V gene data show CDR1 as SGHRS and CDR2 as YFSETQ. CDR3 sequence: CASSLAGVGTEAFF. In DNA form, the CDR3 reads TGCGCCAGCAGCTTGGCCGGGGTGGGGACTGAAGCTTTCTTT. Full variable domain (outside the CDR3, taken from reference TRBV5-1 and TRBJ1-1): KAGVTQTPRYLIKTRGQQVTLSCSPISGHRSVSWYQQTPGQGLQFLFEYFSETQRNKGNFPGRFSGRQFSNSRSEMNVSTLELGDSALYLCASSLAGVGTEAFFGQGTRLTVV.

The CDR3 DNA sequence: TGCGCCAGCAGCTTGAGGCAACAGTTACCCACCAGGGGTTACGAGCAGTACTTC. Translating it yields CASSLRQQLPTRGYEQYF. V is TRBV5-1 and J is TRBJ2-7, with TRBD1 as a possible D gene (6 bases). Germline V gives CDR1 SGHRS, CDR2 YFSETQ. V was trimmed by 1 base and J by 4 bases, leaving 24 bases between them. CDR3 length: 18 residues.

This clone showed up just once. The J gene is TRBJ2-2, the V gene TRBV27; 8 positions agree with TRBD1. CDR1 and CDR2 (germline): MNHEY, SMNVEV (reference sequence). This CDR3 is built from 16 residues. The ends lost 6 bases at V and 5 bases at J; junction bases unmatched: 11. Written as DNA, the CDR3 is TGTGCCAGCAGGACCGCAGGGGGCGTTGGAACCGGGGAGCTGTTTTTT. Protein sequence: CASRTAGGVGTGELFF.

This sequence joins TRBV2 and TRBJ2-5, with 10 nucleotides matching TRBD2. This CDR3 comprises 15 residues. With V trimmed by 8 bases and J by 6 bases, 12 bases remained unmatched. The germline gives CDR1 SNHLY, CDR2 FYNNEI. The CDR3 protein is CASSNPGLARKTQYF. The CDR3 nucleotides read TGTGCCAGCTCTAATCCGGGACTAGCGAGAAAGACCCAGTACTTC.

V is TRBV2 and J is TRBJ1-1; TRBD1 matches 7 bases. The CDR3 totals 13 residues. The junction had 4 bases not matched to a gene; V was cut back by 6 bases and J by 3 bases. Germline V gene lookup returns CDR1 SNHLY and CDR2 FYNNEI. In DNA form, the CDR3 reads TGTGCCAGCAGCCTACAGGGGTACACTGAAGCTTTCTTT. Its protein product is CASSLQGYTEAFF. The variable domain in full, completed from reference TRBV2 and TRBJ1-1, reads EPEVTQTPSHQVTQMGQEVILRCVPISNHLYFYWYRQILGQKVEFLVSFYNNEISEKSEIFDDQFSVERPDGSNFTLKIRSTKLEDSAMYFCASSLQGYTEAFFGQGTRLTVV.

The J gene is TRBJ1-4, the V gene TRBV23-1; D might be TRBD1 (5 bases). TRBV23-1 is an ORF, with its function uncertain. The CDR3 contains 13 residues. V shed 10 bases and J shed 3 bases, with 12 bases lying between them. CDR3 sequence: CAIPLGPNEKLFF. The CDR3 DNA reads TGCGCCATCCCATTGGGGCCTAATGAAAAACTGTTTTTT.

The chain combines TRBV25-1 with TRBJ1-5; D not resolved. Trimming pared 5 bases from V and 3 bases from J, leaving 5 bases between. Per the germline V gene, CDR1 is MGHDK and CDR2 is SYGVNS. This CDR3 region has 12 residues. The CDR3 DNA follows: TGTGCCAGCAGTTCACACAATCAGCCCCAGCATTTT. It is translated as CASSSHNQPQHF.

This chain connects TRBV4-1 to TRBJ2-7; 10 nucleotides align to TRBD1. The CDR3 loop spans 14 amino acids. Unmatched junction bases numbered 2, after V lost 3 bases and J lost 3 bases. CDR1 MGHRA and CDR2 YSYEKL come from the germline V gene. The DNA for the CDR3 is TGCGCCAGCAGCCAGGGACAGGGGAACTACGAGCAGTACTTC. Translating gives CASSQGQGNYEQYF.

The chain combines TRBV18 with TRBJ2-5; D may be TRBD1 (6 bases). Germline assignment: CDR1 KGHSH and CDR2 LQKENI. This CDR3 comprises 14 residues. Trimming shortened V by 3 bases and J by 2 bases, and 10 bases separated the two germline ends. In nucleotides, the CDR3 is TGTGCCAGCTCACCGGGACAACGGCAAGAGACCCAGTACTTC. It is translated as CASSPGQRQETQYF.

The gene calls are TRBV27 and TRBJ2-3; TRBD2 matches 8 bases. V gave up 8 bases and J gave up 7 bases; unmatched junction bases: 17. The CDR3 has 16 amino acids. The V gene's germline CDR1 is MNHEY and CDR2 SMNVEV (reference sequence). CDR3 loop: CASAPRGGRGGYTQYF. The CDR3 bases are TGTGCCAGCGCCCCCCGCGGGGGGAGGGGAGGGTATACGCAGTATTTT.

V usage is TRBV27 and J usage is TRBJ1-4; D gene unclear. Germline CDR1 and CDR2: MNHEY and SMNVEV (reference sequence). The CDR3 loop spans 13 amino acids. Trimming removed 5 bases at V and 0 bases at J, with 4 bases between. CDR3 protein: CASSPATNEKLFF. For the CDR3, the DNA is TGTGCCAGCAGTCCCGCAACTAATGAAAAACTGTTTTTT.

J is TRBJ1-5 and V is TRBV18; TRBD1 might be the D (5 bases). Per the germline V gene, CDR1 is KGHSH and CDR2 is LQKENI. The length of the CDR3 is 15 residues. With 3 bases removed from V and 3 bases from J, the gap between germline ends came to 12 bases. This CDR3 reads CASSPSGLLNQPQHF. The CDR3 DNA follows: TGTGCCAGCTCACCCTCGGGACTCCTCAATCAGCCCCAGCATTTT.

The rearrangement links TRBV2 to TRBJ2-1; TRBD2 is a possible D gene (5 bases). CDR1 SNHLY and CDR2 FYNNEI come from the germline V gene. Deletions cut 7 bases from V and 6 bases from J, with 22 bases between. The CDR3 consists of 16 residues. The chain's CDR3 is CASNPYSSRGSNEQFF. The CDR3 nucleotides read TGTGCCAGCAACCCCTACTCAAGTCGGGGATCCAATGAGCAGTTCTTC. The full variable domain, in which reference TRBV2 and TRBJ2-1 provide the parts outside the CDR3, is EPEVTQTPSHQVTQMGQEVILRCVPISNHLYFYWYRQILGQKVEFLVSFYNNEISEKSEIFDDQFSVERPDGSNFTLKIRSTKLEDSAMYFCASNPYSSRGSNEQFFGPGTRLTVL.

This chain connects TRBV2 to TRBJ2-2; D is undetermined. Trimming stripped 6 bases from V and 6 bases from J, with 14 bases between. This CDR3 is built from 14 residues. CDR1 is SNHLY and CDR2 is FYNNEI in the germline V gene. CDR3 DNA sequence: TGTGCCAGCAGACAACCTGATAGCCCCGGGGAGCTGTTTTTT. Its translation is CASRQPDSPGELFF.

This chain links TRBV28 with TRBJ2-7, with 9 positions matching TRBD1. From germline, CDR1 is MDHEN and CDR2 SYDVKM. Trimming removed 4 bases from V and 2 bases from J; junction bases left unmatched: 3. This CDR3 region has 14 residues. The CDR3 loop reads CASSSRQGAYEQYF. DNA for the CDR3: TGTGCCAGCAGTTCCAGACAGGGGGCCTACGAGCAGTACTTC.

The chain has TRBV28 and TRBJ2-3, with 12 bases fitting TRBD2. In germline, CDR1 is MDHEN, CDR2 SYDVKM. V dropped 3 bases and J dropped 3; count of bases not matched to a gene: 4. The CDR3 sequence is 16 residues long. The CDR3 bases are TGTGCCAGCAGTTTGCTAGCGGGAGGGTTTACAGATACGCAGTATTTT. Residues: CASSLLAGGFTDTQYF.

V and J are TRBV5-1 and TRBJ1-5; 9 bases align to TRBD1. Germline CDR1 and CDR2: SGHRS and YFSETQ. The V and J ends lost 4 bases and 5 bases, in that order; junction bases with no gene match: 4. There are 14 residues in the CDR3. CDR3 DNA sequence: TGCGCCAGCAGCCCCCGACAGGGGGATCAGCCCCAGCATTTT. Translating it yields CASSPRQGDQPQHF.

This sequence joins TRBV6-5 and TRBJ2-3; a weak D match, TRBD2 (6 bases). The CDR3 contains 14 residues. V lost 5 bases to trimming and J lost 5 bases, with 14 bases between them. Germline CDR1 is MNHEY and CDR2 is SVGAGI. The CDR3 loop reads CASSPGDSRDTQYF. The CDR3, as DNA: TGTGCCAGCAGTCCGGGGGACTCCCGAGATACGCAGTATTTT.

The chain uses TRBV4-1 and TRBJ2-3; 7 bases match TRBD1. Germline V CDR1 and CDR2: MGHRA, YSYEKL. The CDR3 covers 18 residues. V gave up 0 bases and J gave up 2 bases; unmatched junction bases: 11. The CDR3 sequence: CASSQDSHTGVVTDTQYF. The CDR3 nucleotides read TGCGCCAGCAGCCAAGACTCTCATACAGGGGTCGTCACAGATACGCAGTATTTT.

This CDR3 is CASRPELIYGANVLTF. The CDR3 bases are TGTGCCAGCAGACCGGAGCTCATCTATGGGGCCAACGTCCTGACTTTC. The chain is built from TRBV27 and TRBJ2-6; D unclear. V was shortened by 6 bases and J by 3 bases, with 15 bases between the two germline ends. This CDR3 contains 16 residues. Germline V gene data show CDR1 as MNHEY and CDR2 as SMNVEV (reference sequence).

This clone was seen a single time. The gene calls are TRBV5-1 and TRBJ2-5; 8 positions agree with TRBD1. Germline V gene lookup returns CDR1 SGHRS and CDR2 YFSETQ. V shed 4 bases and J 2 bases; nucleotides not matched to a gene: 7. This CDR3 contains 15 residues. The CDR3 DNA reads TGCGCCAGCAGCAACACCGGGACAGGACAAGAGACCCAGTACTTC. This sequence encodes CASSNTGTGQETQYF.

V usage is TRBV5-4 and J usage is TRBJ2-7; 7 bases agree with TRBD2. The J segment lost 11 bases and the V segment lost 2 bases, leaving 13 bases of the junction unmatched. Germline V gives CDR1 SGHNT, CDR2 YYREEE (reference sequence). The CDR3 consists of 14 residues. DNA of the CDR3: TGTGCCAGCAGCTTCGCTAGCGATATTGGGAGGGAGTACTTC. It encodes CASSFASDIGREYF.

This chain links TRBV9 with TRBJ1-1; maybe TRBD1 (5 bases). Germline lookup yields CDR1 SGDLS and CDR2 YYNGEE. V gave up 0 bases and J gave up 1 base, with 7 bases separating them. The CDR3 loop spans 14 amino acids. As DNA, the CDR3 is TGTGCCAGCAGCGTAGTTGGGGCGAACACTGAAGCTTTCTTT. This sequence encodes CASSVVGANTEAFF. The full variable domain, completed using reference TRBV9 and TRBJ1-1, is DSGVTQTPKHLITATGQRVTLRCSPRSGDLSVYWYQQSLDQGLQFLIQYYNGEERAKGNILERFSAQQFPDLHSELNLSSLELGDSALYFCASSVVGANTEAFFGQGTRLTVV.

The J gene is TRBJ2-3, the V gene TRBV21-1; the table's D call, TRBD2, was not checked against the DNA. TRBV21-1 is listed as a pseudogene. CDR3 length equals 18 residues. The CDR3 region is CASSNTLQRGFSTDTQYF. The CDR3 DNA reads TGTGCCAGCAGCAACACACTACAGCGGGGGTTTAGCACAGATACGCAGTATTTT.

In its sample, this clone was seen once. The chain carries TRBV7-9 and TRBJ2-2; D remains ambiguous. Trimming cost V 6 bases and J 2 bases, with 7 bases left between them. The V gene's germline CDR1 is SEHNR and CDR2 FQNEAQ (reference sequence). There are 13 residues in the CDR3. CDR3 nucleotides: TGTGCCAGCAGGCCACAAAACACCGGGGAGCTGTTTTTT. This codes for CASRPQNTGELFF.

The V call is TRBV7-2, the J call TRBJ2-3; 7 bases line up with TRBD1. Germline lookup yields CDR1 SGHTA and CDR2 FQGNSA. The CDR3 is 15 residues long. V lost 4 bases to trimming and J lost 4 bases; unmatched junction nucleotides: 8. The CDR3 sequence is CASSSKGALADTQYF. The DNA of the CDR3 is TGTGCCAGCAGCTCCAAGGGGGCGCTTGCAGATACGCAGTATTTT.